The entry that follows covers one T cell receptor (beta chain) sequence. The data belong to a study of radiation and T cells in renal cell carcinoma. Stated time point: baseline pretreatment blood. As to treatment: 15 Gy SBRT to primary tumor, nephrectomy 4 weeks later. Generated by immunoSEQ multiplex PCR, the TCRdb table keeps only in-frame clones and is missing some. The data contain about 140,000 clones, around four fifths of them singletons. Trimming stripped 6 bases from V and 8 bases from J, with 14 bases between. The germline V gene has CDR1 SGHAT and CDR2 FQNNGV. This CDR3 is built from 14 residues.

The source of this sequence is a woman aged 50 to 60 with renal cell carcinoma. This chain links TRBV11-2 with TRBJ1-6, with D unresolved. The sequences come from blood, collected from a patient whose treatment included radiotherapy and nephrectomy. The CDR3: CASSGVGLDSPLHF. Here the CDR3 DNA reads TGTGCCAGCAGTGGGGTAGGCCTAGATTCACCCCTCCACTTT.